The clone carrying this T cell receptor beta chain occurred a few times. The target antigen is unknown. One entry per CDR3 protein, called by TCRdb with MiXCR from the reads. The table lists 630,000 or so distinct CDR3 sequences, 20% to 30% of them singletons. The source of the sample is a study of T cell repertoires in cytomegalovirus infection. Across the whole study: TCR beta signatures that were public indicated CMV infection and matching HLA type.

V was pared by 7 bases and J by 0 bases, with 14 bases between. The CDR3 totals 14 residues. Germline V gene lookup returns CDR1 SQVTM and CDR2 ANQGSEA. Findings of the study overall: Pooled public TCR beta family frequency picked out CMV carriers with the relevant HLA.

The source of this sequence is a human donor in good health (CMV status not recorded). Some clones in this sample may be carry-over from other donors' samples. Sequencing used CD8+ T cells from PBMCs. The rearrangement links TRBV29-1 to TRBJ2-3; D remains unclear. Here the CDR3 DNA reads TGCAGCGCCCCTGGGCGGTCTAGCACAGATACGCAGTATTTT. It translates to CSAPGRSSTDTQYF.